These 24 T cell receptor beta chains came from one sample sequenced in a study of shared clonotypes between healthy human individuals. Clones were sequenced by immunoSEQ multiplex PCR, and TCRdb holds only the in-frame ones, with some missing. The profile shows some 470,000 clones, 70% to 80% of them singletons. The sequenced sample was PBMCs. The receptor set was obtained from a woman between 40 and 55 years old in good health. Some clones in this sample may be carry-over from other donors' samples.

V and J are TRBV7-8 and TRBJ2-7; 10 nucleotides agree with TRBD2. The V segment lost 5 bases and the J segment 6 bases; nucleotides outside the gene matches: 7. Per the germline V gene, CDR1 is SGHVS and CDR2 is FQNEAQ. There are 14 residues in the CDR3. The CDR3 is CASSLGLATAEQYF. The CDR3 DNA follows: TGTGCCAGCAGCCTGGGACTAGCGACCGCCGAGCAGTACTTC.

As DNA, the CDR3 is TGTGCCAGCATGCACACAGATACGCAGTATTTT. As protein: CASMHTDTQYF. The rearrangement joins TRBV27 to TRBJ2-3; no firm D call. V gave up 7 bases and J gave up 2 bases, with 4 bases separating them. This CDR3 comprises 11 residues. Germline lookup yields CDR1 MNHEY and CDR2 SMNVEV (reference sequence).

This clone has more than one count but fewer than ten. The chain is built from TRBV28 and TRBJ1-1, with unresolved D. Germline CDR1 is MDHEN and CDR2 is SYDVKM. Trimming stripped 11 bases from V and 2 bases from J, with 18 bases between. CDR3 size: 14 residues. Written as DNA, the CDR3 is TGTGCCTCCGGCGTAGGGCAGAGAAACACTGAAGCTTTCTTT. Protein: CASGVGQRNTEAFF.

V and J are TRBV29-1 and TRBJ2-7; TRBD2 matches at 9 bases. The trim removed 0 bases at V and 10 bases at J, leaving 7 bases unmatched. Germline-derived CDR1 and CDR2 are SQVTM and ANQGSEA. The CDR3 is made up of 13 amino acids. CDR3 loop: CSVEDRAGGLQYF. CDR3 DNA sequence: TGCAGCGTTGAAGATCGGGCGGGAGGGCTACAGTACTTC.

This sequence joins TRBV5-1 and TRBJ2-3; either TRBD1 or TRBD2 may supply D (5 bases each). Germline lookup yields CDR1 SGHRS and CDR2 YFSETQ. The CDR3 loop spans 14 amino acids. The V gene lost 3 bases and the J gene lost 0 bases, with 8 bases spanning the gap. The CDR3 protein is CASSSGPSTDTQYF. DNA for the CDR3: TGCGCCAGCAGCTCGGGACCCAGCACAGATACGCAGTATTTT. The full variable domain, with the rest looked up from reference TRBV5-1 and TRBJ2-3, is KAGVTQTPRYLIKTRGQQVTLSCSPISGHRSVSWYQQTPGQGLQFLFEYFSETQRNKGNFPGRFSGRQFSNSRSEMNVSTLELGDSALYLCASSSGPSTDTQYFGPGTRLTVL.

This chain joins TRBV28 and TRBJ1-1; TRBD1 matches at 8 bases. The CDR3 extends over 17 amino acids. CDR1 MDHEN and CDR2 SYDVKM come from the germline V gene. The V and J ends lost 3 bases and 6 bases, in that order; junction bases with no gene match: 15. CDR3 loop: CASSLARGQAQNPEAFF. The CDR3 nucleotides are TGTGCCAGCAGTTTGGCCAGGGGGCAAGCCCAAAACCCTGAAGCTTTCTTT.

CDR3 DNA: TGTGCCGTCCCCGCTCCCCCGGTTTTTGGGGCCAACGTCCTGACTTTC. It specifies CAVPAPPVFGANVLTF. The chain has TRBV10-3 and TRBJ2-6; no clear D. The CDR3 covers 16 residues. Germline assignment: CDR1 ENHRY and CDR2 SYGVKD. Trimming removed 11 bases at V and 3 bases at J, with 20 bases between.

The J gene is TRBJ2-5, the V gene TRBV7-2; possibly TRBD2 for D (5 bases). The J call may be in error: the DNA end matches TRBJ2-7 better. Germline V CDR1 and CDR2: SGHTA, FQGNSA. CDR3 size: 13 residues. CDR3 DNA sequence: TGTGCCAGCAGCCTCGGGGAATCCTACGAGCAGTACTTC. Its translation is CASSLGESYEQYF.

The chain is built from TRBV25-1 and TRBJ2-1, with 10 bases identical to TRBD2. CDR1 and CDR2 from the germline V gene are MGHDK and SYGVNS. The CDR3 totals 15 residues. The CDR3 coding sequence is TGTCCCTCCCCCAGGCTAGCGGGAGATACGTATGAGCAGTTCTTC. As protein: CPSPRLAGDTYEQFF.

This chain uses TRBV9 with TRBJ2-5, with D possibly being TRBD2 (6 bases). The V gene's germline CDR1 is SGDLS and CDR2 YYNGEE. The CDR3 is 17 amino acids. With 0 bases removed from V and 5 bases from J, the gap between germline ends came to 20 bases. The CDR3 DNA is TGTGCCAGCAGCGTAGACCAGTCCGTGGGAGGAATGGAGACCCAGTACTTC. Its protein product is CASSVDQSVGGMETQYF.

The rearrangement joins TRBV5-1 to TRBJ2-1; D perhaps matches TRBD1 (7 bases). Trimming left V 4 bases short and J 3 bases short, with 17 bases between. The CDR3 extends over 16 amino acids. Germline CDR1 SGHRS, CDR2 YFSETQ. The CDR3 loop is CASSMVSRGVYNEQFF. CDR3 DNA sequence: TGCGCCAGCAGCATGGTGAGCAGGGGGGTCTACAATGAGCAGTTCTTC.

The chain employs TRBV6-6 and TRBJ2-6, with D unresolved. The V gene lost 2 bases and the J gene lost 3 bases, with 8 bases spanning the gap. This CDR3 is 15 amino acids long. The V gene's germline CDR1 is MNHNY and CDR2 SVGAGI (reference sequence). CDR3: CASSYPPGGANVLTF. In DNA form, the CDR3 reads TGTGCCAGCAGTTACCCGCCGGGTGGGGCCAACGTCCTGACTTTC.

The chain is built from TRBV5-1 and TRBJ2-2; TRBD1 matches 8 bases. Germline trimming cut 7 bases from V and 2 bases from J; bases unmatched to any gene: 10. Germline values: CDR1 SGHRS, CDR2 YFSETQ. The CDR3 spans 16 residues. CDR3 nucleotides: TGCGCCAGCTCCCCCTGGGGGACAGGAAACACCGGGGAGCTGTTTTTT. Translating it yields CASSPWGTGNTGELFF. Variable domain in full (rest from reference TRBV5-1 and TRBJ2-2): KAGVTQTPRYLIKTRGQQVTLSCSPISGHRSVSWYQQTPGQGLQFLFEYFSETQRNKGNFPGRFSGRQFSNSRSEMNVSTLELGDSALYLCASSPWGTGNTGELFFGEGSRLTVL.

The chain has TRBV7-2 and TRBJ1-4, with TRBD1 matching 9 bases. The J segment lost 8 bases and the V segment lost 5 bases, leaving 6 bases of the junction unmatched. The CDR3 has 14 amino acids. Per germline, CDR1 SGHTA and CDR2 FQGNSA. CDR3: CASSLTGGMEKLFF. CDR3 DNA sequence: TGTGCCAGCAGCCTGACAGGGGGTATGGAAAAACTGTTTTTT.

This chain uses TRBV6-6 with TRBJ2-1; D ambiguous. CDR3 length: 12 residues. Trimming took off 8 bases at V and 1 base at J, with 6 bases between the two ends. Germline CDR1 reads MNHNY; CDR2 reads SVGAGI (reference sequence). CDR3 region: CASGSSYNEQFF. Here the CDR3 DNA reads TGTGCCAGCGGGTCTTCCTACAATGAGCAGTTCTTC.

This clone turned up a few times. The chain has TRBV2 and TRBJ1-3, with D uncertain. This CDR3 comprises 13 residues. V dropped 6 bases and J dropped 0 bases, with 6 bases sitting between them. Germline V gives CDR1 SNHLY, CDR2 FYNNEI. The CDR3 sequence is CASSGDSGNTIYF. In DNA, the CDR3 is TGTGCCAGCAGCGGGGACTCTGGAAACACCATATATTTT. Looking up the rest from reference TRBV2 and TRBJ1-3 gives the full variable domain: EPEVTQTPSHQVTQMGQEVILRCVPISNHLYFYWYRQILGQKVEFLVSFYNNEISEKSEIFDDQFSVERPDGSNFTLKIRSTKLEDSAMYFCASSGDSGNTIYFGEGSWLTVV.

The CDR3 DNA reads TGTGCCAGCAGCTTAGCCCGGCGCGACACTGAAGCTTTCTTT. The encoded protein is CASSLARRDTEAFF. V gene TRBV7-9 combines with J gene TRBJ1-1; D is unclear. The CDR3 is 14 amino acids. With 0 bases removed from V and 3 bases from J, the gap between germline ends came to 8 bases. Looked up from germline, CDR1 is SEHNR and CDR2 is FQNEAQ (reference sequence).

The rearrangement joins TRBV30 to TRBJ1-6; D remains unclear. V lost 1 base to trimming and J lost 9 bases, with 10 bases between them. Germline V gene lookup returns CDR1 GTSNPN and CDR2 SVGIG (reference sequence). This CDR3 contains 13 residues. DNA for the CDR3: TGTGCCTGGAGTGGGGGAAGTACTTCACCCCTCCACTTT. Translating it yields CAWSGGSTSPLHF. Full variable domain (remainder filled in from reference TRBV30 and TRBJ1-6): SQTIHQWPATLVQPVGSPLSLECTVEGTSNPNLYWYRQAAGRGLQLLFYSVGIGQISSEVPQNLSASRPQDRQFILSSKKLLLSDSGFYLCAWSGGSTSPLHFGNGTRLTVT.

The rearrangement joins TRBV10-2 to TRBJ2-7; TRBD2 aligns across 12 bases. This CDR3 contains 16 residues. After removal of 3 bases from V and 3 bases from J, the junction contained 6 bases not matched to a gene. Looked up from germline, CDR1 is WSHSY and CDR2 is SAAADI. The CDR3 sequence: CASSDFGLAGLYEQYF. Here the CDR3 DNA reads TGCGCCAGCAGTGATTTCGGACTAGCGGGACTCTACGAGCAGTACTTC.

In regard to this clone: The junction differs from germline at one of its ends, possibly a read error. The chain employs TRBV4-1 and TRBJ2-7; D gene uncertain. Germline lookup yields CDR1 MGHRA and CDR2 YSYEKL. The CDR3 is made up of 13 amino acids. CDR3 in DNA: TGCGCCAACAGCCACACTGACCGTTACGAGCAGTACTTC. The encoded protein is CANSHTDRYEQYF.

The chain links TRBV28 to TRBJ1-5; TRBD1 is a possible D gene (5 bases). V was cut by 5 bases and J by 4 bases, with 15 bases left in between. This CDR3 contains 15 residues. CDR1 MDHEN and CDR2 SYDVKM come from the germline V gene. This CDR3 reads CASSHTTRGNQPQHF. The CDR3 DNA is TGTGCCAGCAGTCATACCACAAGGGGAAATCAGCCCCAGCATTTT.

The rearrangement uses TRBV11-2 and TRBJ2-7, with 7 bases matching TRBD2. From germline, CDR1 is SGHAT and CDR2 FQNNGV. J was trimmed by 4 bases and V by 4 bases; bases with no gene match: 13. The CDR3 runs to 16 residues. The CDR3 bases are TGTGCCAGCAGCTCAAAGGGGTGGCGGGAGCCTTACGAGCAGTACTTC. This codes for CASSSKGWREPYEQYF.

The V call is TRBV19, the J call TRBJ2-1, with D hard to call. The CDR3 covers 12 residues. Germline CDR1 and CDR2: LNHDA and SQIVND (reference sequence). Trimming shortened V by 1 base and J by 12 bases, and 10 bases separated the two germline ends. The CDR3 is CASSIAGVGQFF. The CDR3 region has the DNA TGTGCCAGTAGTATAGCTGGGGTGGGGCAGTTCTTC.

The chain uses TRBV7-2 and TRBJ1-2; 9 nucleotides align to TRBD1. V was clipped by 5 bases and J by 0 bases; unmatched bases: 4. This CDR3 has 15 residues. Per germline, CDR1 SGHTA and CDR2 FQGNSA. The CDR3 DNA reads as TGTGCCAGCAGCCCACAGGGGGCCCCTAACTATGGCTACACCTTC. Protein product: CASSPQGAPNYGYTF.